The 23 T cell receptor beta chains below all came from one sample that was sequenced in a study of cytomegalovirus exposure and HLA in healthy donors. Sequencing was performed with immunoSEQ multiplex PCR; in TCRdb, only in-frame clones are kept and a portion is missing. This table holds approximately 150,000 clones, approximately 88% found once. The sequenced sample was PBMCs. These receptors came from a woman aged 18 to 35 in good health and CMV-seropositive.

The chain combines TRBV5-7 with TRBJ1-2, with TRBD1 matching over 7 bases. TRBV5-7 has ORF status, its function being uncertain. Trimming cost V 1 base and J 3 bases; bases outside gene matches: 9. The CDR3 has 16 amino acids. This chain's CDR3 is CASSLQRRRGDYGYTF. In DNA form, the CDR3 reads TGTGCCAGCAGCTTGCAGAGGCGCAGGGGGGACTATGGCTACACCTTC.

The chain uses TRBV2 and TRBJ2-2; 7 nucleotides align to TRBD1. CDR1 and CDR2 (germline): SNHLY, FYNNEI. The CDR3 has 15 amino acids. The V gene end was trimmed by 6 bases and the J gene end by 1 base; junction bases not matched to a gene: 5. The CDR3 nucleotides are TGTGCCAGCAGACGCCGGGACAGGAACACCGGGGAGCTGTTTTTT. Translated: CASRRRDRNTGELFF. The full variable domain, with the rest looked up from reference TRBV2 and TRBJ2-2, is EPEVTQTPSHQVTQMGQEVILRCVPISNHLYFYWYRQILGQKVEFLVSFYNNEISEKSEIFDDQFSVERPDGSNFTLKIRSTKLEDSAMYFCASRRRDRNTGELFFGEGSRLTVL.

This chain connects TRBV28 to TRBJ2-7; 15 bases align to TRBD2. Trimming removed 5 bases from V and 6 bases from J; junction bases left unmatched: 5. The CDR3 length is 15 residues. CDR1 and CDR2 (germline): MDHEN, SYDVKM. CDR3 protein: CASSPTGLAGGEQYF. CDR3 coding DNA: TGTGCCAGCAGTCCCACGGGACTAGCGGGAGGCGAGCAGTACTTC.

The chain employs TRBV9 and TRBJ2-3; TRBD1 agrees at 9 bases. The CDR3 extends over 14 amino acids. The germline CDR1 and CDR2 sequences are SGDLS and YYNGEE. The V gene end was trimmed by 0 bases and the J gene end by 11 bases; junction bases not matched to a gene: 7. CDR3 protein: CASSVAGTGRRQYF. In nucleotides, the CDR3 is TGTGCCAGCAGCGTAGCTGGGACAGGGAGAAGGCAGTATTTT.

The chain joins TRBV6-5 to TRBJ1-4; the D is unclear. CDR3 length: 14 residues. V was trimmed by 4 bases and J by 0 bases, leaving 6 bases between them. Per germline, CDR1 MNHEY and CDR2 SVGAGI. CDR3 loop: CASSLSSTNEKLFF. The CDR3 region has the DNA TGTGCCAGCAGTTTGTCGTCAACTAATGAAAAACTGTTTTTT.

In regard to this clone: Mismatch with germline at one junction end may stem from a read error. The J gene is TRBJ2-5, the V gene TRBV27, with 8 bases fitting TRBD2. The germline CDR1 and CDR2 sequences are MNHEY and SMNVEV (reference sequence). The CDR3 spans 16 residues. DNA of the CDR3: TGTGCCAGCAGTCCCTCCCCGGGACTAGACCAGGAGACCCAGTACTTC. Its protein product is CASSPSPGLDQETQYF.

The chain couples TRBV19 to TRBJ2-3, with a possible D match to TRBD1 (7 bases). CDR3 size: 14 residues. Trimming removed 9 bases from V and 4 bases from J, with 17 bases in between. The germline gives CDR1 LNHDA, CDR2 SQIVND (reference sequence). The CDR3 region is CASSGGSEADTQYF. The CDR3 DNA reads TGTGCCAGCTCAGGGGGGTCCGAAGCAGATACGCAGTATTTT. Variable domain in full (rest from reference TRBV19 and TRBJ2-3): DGGITQSPKYLFRKEGQNVTLSCEQNLNHDAMYWYRQDPGQGLRLIYYSQIVNDFQKGDIAEGYSVSREKKESFPLTVTSAQKNPTAFYLCASSGGSEADTQYFGPGTRLTVL.

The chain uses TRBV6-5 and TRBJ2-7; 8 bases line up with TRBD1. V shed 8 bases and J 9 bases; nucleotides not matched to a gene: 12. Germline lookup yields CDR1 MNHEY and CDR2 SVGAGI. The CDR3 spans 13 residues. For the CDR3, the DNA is TGTGCCAGCGCTAGACAGGGGTCCTCAGGGCAGTACTTC. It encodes CASARQGSSGQYF.

For the CDR3, the DNA is TGCGCCAGCAGCTTGGCCCGACTAAGCTCCTACAATGAGCAGTTCTTC. It specifies CASSLARLSSYNEQFF. The chain joins TRBV5-1 to TRBJ2-1; TRBD2 is a possible D gene (5 bases). This CDR3 has 16 amino acids. The germline V and J ends were trimmed by 0 bases and 0 bases, with 10 bases remaining between them. The germline gives CDR1 SGHRS, CDR2 YFSETQ.

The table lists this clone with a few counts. The CDR3 protein is CASSQVGSGVETQYF. CDR3 nucleotides: TGCGCCAGCAGCCAAGTTGGGTCGGGAGTTGAGACCCAGTACTTC. This chain links TRBV4-1 with TRBJ2-5; a weak D match, TRBD2 (6 bases). The ends were cut back, 1 base at V and 5 bases at J, with 14 bases in the middle. CDR3 length equals 15 residues. Germline assignment: CDR1 MGHRA and CDR2 YSYEKL.

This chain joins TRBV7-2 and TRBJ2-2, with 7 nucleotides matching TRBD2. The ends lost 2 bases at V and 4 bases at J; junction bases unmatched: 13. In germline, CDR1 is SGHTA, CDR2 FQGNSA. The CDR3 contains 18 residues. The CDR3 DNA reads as TGTGCCAGCAGCTTAAAGTTAGCGGGTCCCACCCCCACCGGGGAGCTGTTTTTT. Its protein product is CASSLKLAGPTPTGELFF.

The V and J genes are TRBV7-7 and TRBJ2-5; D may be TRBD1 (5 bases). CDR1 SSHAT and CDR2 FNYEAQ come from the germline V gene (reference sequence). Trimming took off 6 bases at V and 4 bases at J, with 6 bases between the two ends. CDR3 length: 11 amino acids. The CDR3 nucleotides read TGTGCCAGCAGTCAGGGAGAGACCCAGTACTTC. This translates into CASSQGETQYF.

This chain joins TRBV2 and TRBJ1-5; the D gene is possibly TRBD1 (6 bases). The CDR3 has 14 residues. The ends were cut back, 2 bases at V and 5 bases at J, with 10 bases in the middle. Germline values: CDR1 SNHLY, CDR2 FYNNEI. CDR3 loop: CASSEIRGDQPQHF. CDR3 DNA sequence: TGTGCCAGCAGTGAAATCAGGGGTGATCAGCCCCAGCATTTT.

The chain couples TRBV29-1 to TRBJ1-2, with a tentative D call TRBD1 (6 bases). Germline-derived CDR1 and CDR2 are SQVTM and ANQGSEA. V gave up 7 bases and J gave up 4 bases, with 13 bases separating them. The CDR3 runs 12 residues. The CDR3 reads CSAQTGTYGYTF. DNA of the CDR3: TGCAGCGCCCAGACAGGAACCTATGGCTACACCTTC.

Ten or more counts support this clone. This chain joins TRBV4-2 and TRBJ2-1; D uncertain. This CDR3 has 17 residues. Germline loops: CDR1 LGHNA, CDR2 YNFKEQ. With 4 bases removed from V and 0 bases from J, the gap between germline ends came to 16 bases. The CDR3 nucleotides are TGTGCCAGCAGCCTATTCGCGGCGGAGTACTCCTACAATGAGCAGTTCTTC. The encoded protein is CASSLFAAEYSYNEQFF.

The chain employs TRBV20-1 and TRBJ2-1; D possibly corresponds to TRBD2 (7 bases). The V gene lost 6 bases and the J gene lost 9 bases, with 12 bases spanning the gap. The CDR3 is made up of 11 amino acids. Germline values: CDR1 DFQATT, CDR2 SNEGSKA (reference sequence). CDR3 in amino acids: CSARGGGEQFF. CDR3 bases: TGCAGTGCCCGAGGGGGGGGTGAGCAGTTCTTC.

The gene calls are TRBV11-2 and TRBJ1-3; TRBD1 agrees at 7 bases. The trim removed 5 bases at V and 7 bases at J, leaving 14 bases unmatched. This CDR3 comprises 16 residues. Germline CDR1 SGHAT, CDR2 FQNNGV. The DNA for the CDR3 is TGTGCCAGCAGCATCACCGGGACAGAGATGGGGAACACCATATATTTT. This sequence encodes CASSITGTEMGNTIYF.

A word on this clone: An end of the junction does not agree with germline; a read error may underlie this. This CDR3 reads CASNLPGSTEAFF. In DNA form, the CDR3 reads TGTGCCAGCAATTTACCCGGGAGCACTGAAGCTTTCTTT. The chain joins TRBV28 to TRBJ1-1; D uncertain. The germline CDR1 and CDR2 sequences are MDHEN and SYDVKM. The CDR3 length is 13 residues.

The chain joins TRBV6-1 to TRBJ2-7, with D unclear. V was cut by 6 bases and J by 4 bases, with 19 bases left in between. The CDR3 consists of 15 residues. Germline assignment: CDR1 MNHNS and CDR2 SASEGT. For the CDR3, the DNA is TGTGCCAGCAGGTACCTAGAAACCACCCGTTACGAGCAGTACTTC. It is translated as CASRYLETTRYEQYF.

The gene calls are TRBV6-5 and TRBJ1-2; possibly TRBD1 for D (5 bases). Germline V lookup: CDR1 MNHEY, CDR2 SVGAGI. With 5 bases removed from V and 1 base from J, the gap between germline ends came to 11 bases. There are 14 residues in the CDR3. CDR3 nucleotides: TGTGCCAGCAGTGCGTCGGGGGGTAACTATGGCTACACCTTC. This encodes CASSASGGNYGYTF.

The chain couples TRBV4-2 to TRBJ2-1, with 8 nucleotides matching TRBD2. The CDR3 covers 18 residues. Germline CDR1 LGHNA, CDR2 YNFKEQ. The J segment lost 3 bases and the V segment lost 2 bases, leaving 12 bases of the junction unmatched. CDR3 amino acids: CASSQRGGSSGLYNEQFF. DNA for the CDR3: TGTGCCAGCAGCCAAAGAGGGGGGTCTAGCGGGCTCTACAATGAGCAGTTCTTC.

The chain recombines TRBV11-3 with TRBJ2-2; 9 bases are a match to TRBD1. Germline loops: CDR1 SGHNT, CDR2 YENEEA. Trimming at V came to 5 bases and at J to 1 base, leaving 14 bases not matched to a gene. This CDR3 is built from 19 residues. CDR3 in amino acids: CASSPGTGRTQWNTGELFF. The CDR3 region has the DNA TGTGCCAGCAGCCCCGGGACAGGGAGGACCCAATGGAACACCGGGGAGCTGTTTTTT.

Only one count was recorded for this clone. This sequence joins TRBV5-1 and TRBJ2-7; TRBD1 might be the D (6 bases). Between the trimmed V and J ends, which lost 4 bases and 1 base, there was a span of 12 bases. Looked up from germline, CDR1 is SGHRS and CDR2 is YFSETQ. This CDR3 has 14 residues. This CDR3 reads CASSKDSTSYEQYF. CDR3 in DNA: TGCGCCAGCAGCAAGGACAGTACTTCCTACGAGCAGTACTTC.